This T cell receptor beta chain is from a study of technical replicates of blood from a handful of donors. This clone was counted only a few times. The CDR3 has 14 residues. V lost 7 bases, J lost 7 bases, and 7 bases stayed unmatched. CDR1 and CDR2 (germline): MNHNS, SASEGT. Assay used: immunoSEQ multiplex PCR; TCRdb lists only in-frame clones, some missing. This table has about 12,000 clones, 92% appearing once. The V gene is TRBV6-1, the J gene TRBJ1-5; 10 nucleotides agree with TRBD1. The clonotype comes from a human donor in good health. The sequenced material came from PBMCs. The CDR3 nucleotides read TGTGCCAGCATAAGCGGGACAGGGGAACAGCCCCAGCATTTT. Translated: CASISGTGEQPQHF.